The 9 T cell receptor beta chains presented below share a single source sample, sequenced in a study of graft-versus-host responses after intestinal transplantation. These TCRs' antigens remain unknown. The table came from immunoSEQ multiplex PCR; TCRdb's copy has only in-frame clones and leaves some out. Of nearly 90,000 clones listed, around four fifths are singletons. Here the sequenced sample was unstimulated CD8+ T cells sorted from spleen or lymph node cells, taken before intestinal transplant. The source is a human donor who received an intestinal transplant.

This chain joins TRBV6-1 and TRBJ1-5; D call uncertain. Germline CDR1 and CDR2: MNHNS and SASEGT. The ends were cut back, 4 bases at V and 7 bases at J, with 14 bases in the middle. The CDR3 length is 14 residues. The DNA of the CDR3 is TGTGCCAGCAGTGGTGAAATGTTGGGCCAGCCCCAGCATTTT. This translates into CASSGEMLGQPQHF.

The V and J genes are TRBV5-6 and TRBJ1-2; D gene ambiguous. With 0 bases removed from V and 1 base from J, the gap between germline ends came to 1 base. CDR1 SGHDT and CDR2 YYEEEE come from the germline V gene. The CDR3 totals 12 residues. The CDR3 reads CASSLGNYGYTF. The CDR3 region has the DNA TGTGCCAGCAGCTTGGGTAACTATGGCTACACCTTC.

The chain has TRBV14 and TRBJ2-1, with 8 bases aligning to TRBD1. Looked up from germline, CDR1 is SGHDN and CDR2 is FVKESK. The CDR3 is 17 amino acids. The junction had 13 bases not matched to a gene; V was cut back by 4 bases and J by 5 bases. The CDR3 bases are TGTGCCAGCAGCCTGCGGACAGGGAGAAAACTAAACAATGAGCAGTTCTTC. This translates into CASSLRTGRKLNNEQFF.

Here the CDR3 reads CASSQERGSTGELFF. In nucleotides, the CDR3 is TGCGCCAGCAGCCAAGAGCGGGGTAGCACCGGGGAGCTGTTTTTT. V gene TRBV4-1 combines with J gene TRBJ2-2; possibly TRBD2 for D (6 bases). CDR1 and CDR2 from the germline V gene are MGHRA and YSYEKL. The CDR3 has 15 amino acids. Trimming pared 0 bases from V and 4 bases from J, leaving 9 bases between.

V and J are TRBV30 and TRBJ1-2; no definite D call. The germline V gene has CDR1 GTSNPN and CDR2 SVGIG (reference sequence). The ends were cut back, 3 bases at V and 4 bases at J, with 9 bases in the middle. This CDR3 has 12 residues. This CDR3 is CAWRGGGYGYTF. The CDR3 DNA follows: TGTGCCTGGAGGGGCGGCGGCTATGGCTACACCTTC.

The J gene is TRBJ2-1, the V gene TRBV27, with TRBD2 matching over 7 bases. This CDR3 has 15 residues. CDR1 MNHEY and CDR2 SMNVEV come from the germline V gene (reference sequence). The ends lost 4 bases at V and 7 bases at J; junction bases unmatched: 10. The DNA for the CDR3 is TGTGCCAGCAGTTCCACCGTTTGGGGAGGGAATGAGCAGTTCTTC. Translating gives CASSSTVWGGNEQFF.

In DNA form, the CDR3 reads TGTGCCAGTAGTATCGCTCACGGGGGCGAGCAGTACTTC. This translates into CASSIAHGGEQYF. The rearrangement joins TRBV19 to TRBJ2-5; TRBD2 might be the D (6 bases). The J call may be mistaken, given a closer DNA end match to TRBJ2-7. The V gene's germline CDR1 is LNHDA and CDR2 SQIVND (reference sequence). The length of the CDR3 is 13 residues.

V and J are TRBV10-1 and TRBJ2-3; TRBD1 aligns across 7 bases. Germline V CDR1 and CDR2: WNHNN, SYGVQD (reference sequence). The CDR3 has 15 amino acids. V lost 2 bases and J lost 2; bases outside the gene matches: 4. The CDR3 here is CASSEQGQTTDTQYF. The CDR3 DNA follows: TGCGCCAGCAGTGAGCAGGGACAGACCACAGATACGCAGTATTTT.

This sequence joins TRBV13 and TRBJ2-4; D is ambiguous. Germline assignment: CDR1 PRHDT and CDR2 FYEKMQ (reference sequence). V lost 6 bases and J lost 0, with 6 bases in between. CDR3 size: 13 residues. The CDR3 bases are TGTGCCAGCAGTCCTTTAGCCAAAAACATTCAGTACTTC. Translated: CASSPLAKNIQYF. Filled out from reference TRBV13 and TRBJ2-4, the complete variable domain reads AAGVIQSPRHLIKEKRETATLKCYPIPRHDTVYWYQQGPGQDPQFLISFYEKMQSDKGSIPDRFSAQQFSDYHSELNMSSLELGDSALYFCASSPLAKNIQYFGAGTRLSVL.